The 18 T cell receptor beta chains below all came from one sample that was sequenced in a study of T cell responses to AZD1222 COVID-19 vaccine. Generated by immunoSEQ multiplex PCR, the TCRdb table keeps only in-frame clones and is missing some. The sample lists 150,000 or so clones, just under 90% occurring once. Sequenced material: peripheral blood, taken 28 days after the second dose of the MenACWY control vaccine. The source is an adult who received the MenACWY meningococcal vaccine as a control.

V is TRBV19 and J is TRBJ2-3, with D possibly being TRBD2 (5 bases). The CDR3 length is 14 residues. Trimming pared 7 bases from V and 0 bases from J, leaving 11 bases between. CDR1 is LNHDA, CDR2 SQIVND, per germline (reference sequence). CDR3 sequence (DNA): TGTGCCAGTACCGAACCTAGCAGCACAGATACGCAGTATTTT. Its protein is CASTEPSSTDTQYF.

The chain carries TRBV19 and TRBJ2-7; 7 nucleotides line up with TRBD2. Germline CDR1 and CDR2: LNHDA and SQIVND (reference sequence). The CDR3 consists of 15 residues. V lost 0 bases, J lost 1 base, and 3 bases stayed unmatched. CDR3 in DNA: TGTGCCAGTAGTATAGATCGGGAGGCGTCCTACGAGCAGTACTTC. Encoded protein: CASSIDREASYEQYF.

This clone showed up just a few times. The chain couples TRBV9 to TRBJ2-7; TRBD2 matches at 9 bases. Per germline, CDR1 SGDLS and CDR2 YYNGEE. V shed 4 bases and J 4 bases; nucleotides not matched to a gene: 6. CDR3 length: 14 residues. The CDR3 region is CASSPGLAGYEQYF. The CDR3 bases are TGTGCCAGCAGCCCGGGACTAGCTGGGTACGAGCAGTACTTC.

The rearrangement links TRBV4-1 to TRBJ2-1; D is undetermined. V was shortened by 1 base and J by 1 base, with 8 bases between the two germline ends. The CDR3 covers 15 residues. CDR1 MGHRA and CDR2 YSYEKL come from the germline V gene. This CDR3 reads CASSQGRNSYNEQFF. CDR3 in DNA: TGCGCCAGCAGCCAAGGCCGTAATTCCTACAATGAGCAGTTCTTC.

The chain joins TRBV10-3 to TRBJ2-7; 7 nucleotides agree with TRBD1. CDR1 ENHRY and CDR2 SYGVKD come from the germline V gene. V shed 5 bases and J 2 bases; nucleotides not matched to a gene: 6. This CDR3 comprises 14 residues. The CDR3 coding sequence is TGTGCCATCAGTCCCGGGACAGAGGCCTACGAGCAGTACTTC. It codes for CAISPGTEAYEQYF.

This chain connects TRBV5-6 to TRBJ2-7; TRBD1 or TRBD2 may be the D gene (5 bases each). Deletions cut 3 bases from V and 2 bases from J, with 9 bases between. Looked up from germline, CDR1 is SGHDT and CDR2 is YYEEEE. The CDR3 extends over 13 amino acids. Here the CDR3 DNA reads TGTGCCAGCAGCTGGGGACCAACCTACGAGCAGTACTTC. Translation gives CASSWGPTYEQYF.

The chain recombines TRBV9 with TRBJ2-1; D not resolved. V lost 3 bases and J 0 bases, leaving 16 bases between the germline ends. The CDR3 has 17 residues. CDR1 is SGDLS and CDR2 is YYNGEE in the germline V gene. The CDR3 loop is CASSAARYPRSYNEQFF. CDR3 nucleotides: TGTGCCAGCAGCGCTGCGAGGTACCCTCGCTCCTACAATGAGCAGTTCTTC.

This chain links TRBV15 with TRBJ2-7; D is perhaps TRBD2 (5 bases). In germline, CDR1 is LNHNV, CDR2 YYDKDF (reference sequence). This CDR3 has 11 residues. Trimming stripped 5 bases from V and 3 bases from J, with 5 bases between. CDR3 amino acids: CATSGGYEQYF. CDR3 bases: TGTGCCACCAGCGGAGGCTACGAGCAGTACTTC.

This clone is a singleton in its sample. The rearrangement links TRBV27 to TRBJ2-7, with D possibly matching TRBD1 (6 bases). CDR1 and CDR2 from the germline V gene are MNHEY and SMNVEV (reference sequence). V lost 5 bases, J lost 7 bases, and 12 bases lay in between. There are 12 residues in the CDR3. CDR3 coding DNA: TGTGCCAGCAGTCCCACAGGGCGAGAGCAGTACTTC. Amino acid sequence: CASSPTGREQYF.

CDR3 nucleotides: TGTGCCATCAGGAACTACAACACCGGGGAGCTGTTTTTT. As protein: CAIRNYNTGELFF. The V and J genes are TRBV10-3 and TRBJ2-2; D remains unclear. This CDR3 spans 13 amino acids. Germline V gene data show CDR1 as ENHRY and CDR2 as SYGVKD. V was cut by 6 bases and J by 2 bases, with 7 bases left in between.

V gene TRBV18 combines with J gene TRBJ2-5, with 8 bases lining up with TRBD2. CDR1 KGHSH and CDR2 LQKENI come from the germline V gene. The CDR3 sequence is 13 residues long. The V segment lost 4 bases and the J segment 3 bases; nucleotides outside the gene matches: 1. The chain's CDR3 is CASSQTSEETQYF. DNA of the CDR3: TGTGCCAGCTCACAGACTAGCGAAGAGACCCAGTACTTC.

The CDR3 nucleotides read TGTGCCAGCAGGATAGTTAACACTGAAGCTTTCTTT. Its protein is CASRIVNTEAFF. The rearrangement uses TRBV28 and TRBJ1-1; D remains unclear. V lost 6 bases to trimming and J lost 2 bases, with 7 bases between them. This CDR3 region has 12 residues. Germline V CDR1 and CDR2: MDHEN, SYDVKM.

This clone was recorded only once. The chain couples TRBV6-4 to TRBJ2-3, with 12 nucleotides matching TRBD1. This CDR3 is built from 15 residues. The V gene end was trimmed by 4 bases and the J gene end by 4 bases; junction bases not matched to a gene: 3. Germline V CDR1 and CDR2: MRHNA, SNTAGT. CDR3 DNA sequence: TGTGCCAGCAGTGGAGGGACAGGGGGCGCAGATACGCAGTATTTT. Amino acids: CASSGGTGGADTQYF.

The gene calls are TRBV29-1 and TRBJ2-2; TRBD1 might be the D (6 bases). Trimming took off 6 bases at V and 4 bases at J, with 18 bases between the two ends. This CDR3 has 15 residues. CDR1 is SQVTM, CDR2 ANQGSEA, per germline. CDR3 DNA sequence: TGCAGCGTCTTGGCAGGGGCGTCCACCACCGGGGAGCTGTTTTTT. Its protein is CSVLAGASTTGELFF.

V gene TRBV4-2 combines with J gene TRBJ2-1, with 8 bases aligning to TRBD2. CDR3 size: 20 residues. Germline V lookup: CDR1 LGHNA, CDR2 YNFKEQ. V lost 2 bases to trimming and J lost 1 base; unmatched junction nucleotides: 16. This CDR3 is CASSQKGDNWVAGSYNEQFF. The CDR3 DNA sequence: TGTGCCAGCAGCCAAAAGGGGGACAATTGGGTAGCGGGGTCCTACAATGAGCAGTTCTTC.

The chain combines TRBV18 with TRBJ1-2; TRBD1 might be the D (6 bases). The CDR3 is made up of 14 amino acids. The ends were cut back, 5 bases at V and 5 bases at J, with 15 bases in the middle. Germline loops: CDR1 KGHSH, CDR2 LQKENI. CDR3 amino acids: CASSAGAASYGYTF. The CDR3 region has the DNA TGTGCCAGCTCAGCAGGGGCCGCCTCGTATGGCTACACCTTC.

CDR3 amino acids: CASSLGGLDLFWNSPLHF. In DNA, the CDR3 is TGTGCCAGCAGCTTAGGGGGTTTGGACCTTTTTTGGAATTCACCCCTCCACTTT. V gene TRBV7-2 combines with J gene TRBJ1-6; no clear D. V dropped 1 base and J dropped 7 bases, with 20 bases sitting between them. The CDR3 runs to 18 residues. Per the germline V gene, CDR1 is SGHTA and CDR2 is FQGNSA.

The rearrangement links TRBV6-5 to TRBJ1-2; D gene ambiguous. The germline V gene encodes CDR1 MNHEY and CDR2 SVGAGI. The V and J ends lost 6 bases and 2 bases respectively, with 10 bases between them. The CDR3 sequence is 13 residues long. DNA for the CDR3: TGTGCCAGCAGCGTACAGAGAAACTATGGCTACACCTTC. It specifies CASSVQRNYGYTF.